This entry is about one TCR beta chain. Its binding antigen is unknown. Per-base quality was not reported, and no clone a single base away is much larger than it. TCRbeta CDR3 regions were amplified from genomic DNA by means of the immunoSEQ Assay, a bias-controlled multiplex PCR. Per the source publication's procedure: Within the assay, amplification of reference gene primers was used to estimate how many nucleated cells each sample contained. To quantify the absolute abundance of each unique TCRbeta CDR3 rearrangement, sequence reads were collapsed and filtered. For each sample, productive Simpson clonality was calculated as the square root of Simpson's diversity index across productive rearrangements. This is the immuneACCESS table as TCRdb keeps it, with only in-frame sequences that have V and J called. A part of the clones is gone; compared with another copy, unresolved V genes explain less than half, and the rest is unexplained. V and J calls and clone size follow that table, whereas D and trimming were derived from the DNA. Recorded for this sample are about 170,000 clones; approximately 89% of them occurred a single time. In total, the top ten clones hold under 3.5% of the sample.

Taken from cysteine to phenylalanine, the CDR3 has 14 residues. Of all the DNA, just the CDR3 is kept, 42 bases in frame from base 1. Trimming accounts for 10 bases at V and 5 bases at J, while the number of junction bases matched to no gene is 10. The germline V gene encodes CDR1 MNHEY and CDR2 SVGAGI. The collaborating institutions used their own protocols to collect whole blood in K2EDTA tubes. For TCRbeta analysis, collaborator samples were shipped as frozen whole blood, as isolated PBMCs, or as DNA extracted from either sample type. The data were taken from a study of blood T cell repertoires in COVID-19 (TCRdb year 2020). Broadly, across the study: Samples covering the acute and convalescent phases of COVID-19 were provided by collaborators in the United States, Italy and Spain. The prospective study material was composed of cDNA or gDNA derived from T cells, B-cell-depleted T cells, or PBMCs. Where available, HLA class I and class II types were obtained from metadata supplied by the sample provider rather than from assay-based typing. The repertoires were made available in a free public database intended to serve as a resource for research on the immune response to SARS-CoV-2. Deeply sampled blood TCRbeta repertoires from subjects exposed to, actively infected with, or recovered from COVID-19 were included in the dataset. Samples were obtained from the ongoing ImmuneRACE study (first 160 participants) and from about 1,300 subjects provided by 6 global collaborators. Nearly every sample came with metadata listing a de-identified subject ID, COVID-19 status, age in years and sex.

Study-level results and caveats: The quantity of clinical and demographic metadata differed by source and by participant and was supplied without curation.

This TCR derives from a man between 70 and 80 years old with acute or convalescent COVID-19. The sequencing input was peripheral blood. This sequence uses TRBV6-5 and TRBJ1-5, with TRBD1 identical over 8 junction bases. The CDR3 protein: CAIAAQGAYQPQHF. The bases are TGTGCCATAGCAGCCCAGGGGGCGTATCAGCCCCAGCATTTT.